This TCR beta chain was found in a study of blood T cell repertoires in COVID-19. This CDR3 comprises 15 residues. V lost 4 bases and J lost 8; bases outside the gene matches: 9. The germline gives CDR1 LGHDT, CDR2 YNNKEL (reference sequence). The repertoire was sequenced with immunoSEQ multiplex PCR; TCRdb's copy has only in-frame clones and lacks some. The sample records some 120,000 clones, 84% being singletons. Sequenced: peripheral blood. The clonotype originates from a woman in her 30s who had recovered from COVID-19. V is TRBV3-1 (or the pseudogene TRBV3-2) and J is TRBJ2-1; 9 positions match TRBD1. CDR3 sequence reads: CASSPSPQGADEQFF. The CDR3 coding sequence is TGTGCCAGCAGCCCCTCGCCACAGGGGGCTGATGAGCAGTTCTTC.